These 4 T cell receptor beta chains share one sample of origin, sequenced in a study of cytomegalovirus exposure and HLA in healthy donors. The PCR used 60 Vbeta and 13 Jbeta primers. Generated by immunoSEQ multiplex PCR, the TCRdb table keeps only in-frame clones and is missing some. The table has more than 150,000 clones, about 80% seen once. The source material was PBMCs. These receptor sequences come from a woman aged 25 to 45 in good health and CMV-seronegative.

This clone was detected only a few times. The identical CDR3 is also encoded by other nucleotide sequences in the sample. The chain couples TRBV7-9 to TRBJ2-5, with 10 bases lining up with TRBD2. Germline CDR1 SEHNR, CDR2 FQNEAQ (reference sequence). CDR3 length: 15 amino acids. The junction had 5 bases not matched to a gene; V was cut back by 5 bases and J by 2 bases. The CDR3 is CASSLLSGGQETQYF. The CDR3 DNA reads as TGTGCCAGCAGCCTCCTTAGCGGGGGGCAAGAGACCCAGTACTTC. Based on the CDR3 plus reference TRBV7-9 and TRBJ2-5, the full variable domain is DTGVSQNPRHKITKRGQNVTFRCDPISEHNRLYWYRQTLGQGPEFLTYFQNEAQLEKSRLLSDRFSAERPKGSFSTLEIQRTEQGDSAMYLCASSLLSGGQETQYFGPGTRLLVL.

The chain is built from TRBV7-9 and TRBJ2-1; 11 bases map to TRBD2. This CDR3 comprises 14 residues. Germline assignment: CDR1 SEHNR and CDR2 FQNEAQ (reference sequence). V was pared by 4 bases and J by 9 bases, with 5 bases of the junction left unmatched. CDR3 DNA sequence: TGTGCCAGCAGCTATAGCGGGAGGGCCCTTGAGCAGTTCTTC. This codes for CASSYSGRALEQFF.

This clone has only a few counts. The chain couples TRBV4-1 to TRBJ1-1; a possible D gene is TRBD1 (5 bases). The CDR3 has 13 residues. Germline-derived CDR1 and CDR2 are MGHRA and YSYEKL. The V gene lost 1 base and the J gene lost 5 bases, with 8 bases spanning the gap. CDR3 DNA sequence: TGCGCCAGCAGCCAAGGACAGCTGACTGAAGCTTTCTTT. Amino acid sequence: CASSQGQLTEAFF.

V usage is TRBV7-9 and J usage is TRBJ1-1; the D is unclear. Germline assignment: CDR1 SEHNR and CDR2 FQNEAQ (reference sequence). The CDR3 sequence is 15 residues long. Trimming left V 5 bases short and J 0 bases short, with 13 bases between. CDR3 bases: TGTGCCAGCAGCCAAGCGAACTATATGAACACTGAAGCTTTCTTT. It specifies CASSQANYMNTEAFF.